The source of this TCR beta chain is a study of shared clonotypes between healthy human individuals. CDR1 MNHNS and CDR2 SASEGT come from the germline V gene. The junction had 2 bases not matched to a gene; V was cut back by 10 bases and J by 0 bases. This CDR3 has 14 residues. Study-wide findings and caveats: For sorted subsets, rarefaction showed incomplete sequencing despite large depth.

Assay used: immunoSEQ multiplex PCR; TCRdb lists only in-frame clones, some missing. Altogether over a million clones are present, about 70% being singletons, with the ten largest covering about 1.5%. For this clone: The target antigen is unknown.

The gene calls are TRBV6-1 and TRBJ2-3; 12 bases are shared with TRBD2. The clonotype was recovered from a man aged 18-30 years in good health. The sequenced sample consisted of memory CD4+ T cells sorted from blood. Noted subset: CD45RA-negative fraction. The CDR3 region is CATGLAGSTDTQYF. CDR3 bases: TGTGCCACCGGACTAGCGGGGAGCACAGATACGCAGTATTTT.